The 18 T cell receptor beta chains below were found in one sample sequenced in a study of CD8 T cells in ankylosing spondylitis. General study results and limits: What appeared characteristic of ankylosing spondylitis blood was a TCR beta motif of several highly homologous variants.

TCRdb itself ran the 5' RACE reads through MiXCR, one entry per CDR3 protein. This repertoire shows more than 500,000 distinct CDR3 sequences, approximately 5% found once; its top ten account for roughly 3.5%. Antigens of these TCRs are unknown. The sample consisted of blood, either unsorted or a sorted T cell fraction (not recorded which). The receptors stem from a male donor with ankylosing spondylitis.

This clonotype was recorded at least ten times. The CDR3 region is CSARDSTSGRGYEQYF. The DNA of the CDR3 is TGCAGTGCTAGAGATTCGACTAGCGGGAGGGGGTACGAGCAGTACTTC. The genes are TRBV20-1 and TRBJ2-7, with 14 bases lining up with TRBD2. This CDR3 has 16 residues. V lost 0 bases, J lost 4 bases, and 5 bases stayed unmatched. The V gene's germline CDR1 is DFQATT and CDR2 SNEGSKA (reference sequence).

This clonotype was recorded at least ten times. This chain links TRBV2 with TRBJ2-1; possibly TRBD2 for D (6 bases). From germline, CDR1 is SNHLY and CDR2 FYNNEI. V lost 6 bases and J 3 bases, leaving 9 bases between the germline ends. There are 13 residues in the CDR3. CDR3: CASREGIYNEQFF. In DNA form, the CDR3 reads TGTGCCAGCAGGGAGGGCATCTACAATGAGCAGTTCTTC.

Ten or more counts support this clonotype. This chain connects TRBV5-1 to TRBJ2-6, with D unclear. V lost 1 base, J lost 0 bases, and 5 bases lay in between. This CDR3 has 15 residues. In germline, CDR1 is SGHRS, CDR2 YFSETQ. Here the CDR3 DNA reads TGCGCCAGCAGCTTGCAGTTCTCTGGGGCCAACGTCCTGACTTTC. Residues: CASSLQFSGANVLTF.

This CDR3 is CASSPGTGVDTTYEQYF. CDR3 bases: TGTGCCAGCAGTCCCGGGACAGGGGTCGACACTACCTACGAGCAGTACTTC. The rearrangement joins TRBV6-1 to TRBJ2-7; 10 bases are shared with TRBD1. Germline V gene data show CDR1 as MNHNS and CDR2 as SASEGT. The CDR3 is 17 residues long. With 5 bases clipped from V and 2 bases from J, the junction kept 12 bases outside the gene matches.

In its sample, this clonotype was seen many times. The chain carries TRBV5-1 and TRBJ2-3; the D gene is possibly TRBD2 (5 bases). V was pared by 2 bases and J by 1 base, with 8 bases between. The germline V gene has CDR1 SGHRS and CDR2 YFSETQ. This CDR3 is 14 amino acids long. The chain's CDR3 is CASSLGSGTDTQYF. CDR3 DNA: TGCGCCAGCAGCTTAGGTAGCGGCACAGATACGCAGTATTTT.

This clonotype was seen at least ten times. The germline gene is not matched at one end of the junction; a read error may be the cause. V gene TRBV7-7 combines with J gene TRBJ2-5; D may match TRBD1 or TRBD2 (5 bases each). CDR3 size: 13 residues. The germline V gene has CDR1 SSHAT and CDR2 FNYEAQ (reference sequence). CDR3 residues: CASSPSPGATQYF. As DNA, the CDR3 is TGTGCTAGCAGCCCCTCCCCCGGGGCAACCCAGTACTTC.

This clonotype was found a few times. The V gene is TRBV3-1, the J gene TRBJ2-5; D is undetermined. The CDR3 totals 14 residues. Germline V CDR1 and CDR2: LGHDT, YNNKEL (reference sequence). Trimming removed 4 bases at V and 1 base at J, with 10 bases between. CDR3 sequence (DNA): TGTGCCAGCAGCCCATACTACCGCCAAGAGACCCAGTACTTC. Its translation: CASSPYYRQETQYF.

This clonotype was detected only a few times. A read error may account for a junction end that differs from germline. The V gene is TRBV12-3 or TRBV12-4, the J gene TRBJ2-2; unclear D gene. The CDR3 has 15 amino acids. The CDR3 DNA follows: TGTGCCAGCAGATTAGGGTCGATCCTCACCGGGGAGCTGTTTTTT. Translated, it gives CASRLGSILTGELFF.

This clonotype was detected many times. The chain employs TRBV6-2 or TRBV6-3 and TRBJ1-1; perhaps TRBD1 as D (5 bases). Germline V gene lookup returns CDR1 MNHEY and CDR2 SVGEGT. Deletions cut 2 bases from V and 4 bases from J, with 11 bases between. The CDR3 loop spans 14 amino acids. The DNA of the CDR3 is TGTGCCAGCAGTTACGGGGGGGGTGGCACTGAAGCTTTCTTT. Translated, it gives CASSYGGGGTEAFF.

This clonotype was counted ten times or more. The gene calls are TRBV20-1 and TRBJ2-5; D is ambiguous. The CDR3 covers 12 residues. Germline CDR1 and CDR2: DFQATT and SNEGSKA (reference sequence). Trimming removed 4 bases at V and 1 base at J, with 7 bases between. CDR3 DNA sequence: TGCAGTGCTACAGACTCCCAAGAGACCCAGTACTTC. As protein: CSATDSQETQYF.

This clonotype has at least ten counts. CDR3 bases: TGCGCCAGCAGCTGGGGGACAGGGTTCAACGAGCAGTACTTC. It encodes CASSWGTGFNEQYF. The chain carries TRBV5-1 and TRBJ2-7; TRBD1 agrees at 9 bases. This CDR3 has 14 amino acids. The germline gives CDR1 SGHRS, CDR2 YFSETQ. Trimming removed 3 bases from V and 5 bases from J; junction bases left unmatched: 6.

This clonotype appeared a few times. The rearrangement links TRBV5-1 to TRBJ2-7; 16 bases are shared with TRBD2. V gave up 2 bases and J gave up 0 bases; unmatched junction bases: 8. This CDR3 contains 19 residues. Germline loops: CDR1 SGHRS, CDR2 YFSETQ. The CDR3 DNA is TGCGCCAGCAGCTTTCCACCGGGACTAGCGGGAGGGAGCTCCTACGAGCAGTACTTC. Translating gives CASSFPPGLAGGSSYEQYF.

This clonotype was recorded at least ten times. J is TRBJ1-1 and V is TRBV18, with 7 bases that match TRBD1. Trimming at V came to 3 bases and at J to 14 bases, leaving 9 bases not matched to a gene. The CDR3 is 12 amino acids. The germline CDR1 and CDR2 sequences are KGHSH and LQKENI. CDR3 sequence: CASSPDDRVGFF. The CDR3 DNA follows: TGTGCCAGCTCACCGGACGACAGGGTAGGCTTCTTT. Combining the CDR3 with reference TRBV18 and TRBJ1-1 gives the whole variable domain NAGVMQNPRHLVRRRGQEARLRCSPMKGHSHVYWYRQLPEEGLKFMVYLQKENIIDESGMPKERFSAEFPKEGPSILRIQQVVRGDSAAYFCASSPDDRVGFFGQGTRLTVV.

This clonotype was counted many times. This chain uses TRBV12-3 or TRBV12-4 with TRBJ2-1, with 7 bases matching TRBD1. The CDR3 sequence is 15 residues long. The junction had 4 bases not matched to a gene; V was cut back by 1 base and J by 4 bases. The CDR3 DNA is TGTGCCAGCAGTTTAGAGGGGGCCGTATACAATGAGCAGTTCTTC. Residues: CASSLEGAVYNEQFF.

This clonotype was found many times. The chain joins TRBV7-2 to TRBJ1-6, with D hard to call. In germline, CDR1 is SGHTA, CDR2 FQGNSA. Trimming shortened V by 10 bases and J by 5 bases, and 12 bases separated the two germline ends. CDR3 size: 13 residues. The CDR3 spells CAIGSSHNSPLHF. The CDR3 DNA reads TGTGCCATAGGGTCTTCCCATAATTCACCCCTCCACTTT.

This clonotype was counted at least ten times. The chain uses TRBV20-1 and TRBJ2-7; a weak D match, TRBD2 (5 bases). CDR1 is DFQATT and CDR2 is SNEGSKA in the germline V gene (reference sequence). The CDR3 covers 11 residues. Trimming took off 7 bases at V and 4 bases at J, with 11 bases between the two ends. The CDR3 spells CSVASGYEQYF. DNA of the CDR3: TGCAGTGTCGCGTCGGGGTACGAGCAGTACTTC.

This clonotype was counted ten times or more. V is TRBV20-1 and J is TRBJ2-5; perhaps TRBD2 as D (6 bases). The CDR3 length is 13 residues. CDR1 is DFQATT and CDR2 is SNEGSKA in the germline V gene (reference sequence). Trimming took 3 bases from V and 3 from J, leaving 11 bases between them. The CDR3 nucleotides read TGCAGTGCTAGTGAGACTAGAAAAGAGACCCAGTACTTC. Encoded protein: CSASETRKETQYF.

This clonotype was seen repeatedly, ten times or more. This sequence joins TRBV7-8 and TRBJ1-1; D remains ambiguous. The germline V and J ends were trimmed by 1 base and 0 bases, with 9 bases remaining between them. Germline CDR1 and CDR2: SGHVS and FQNEAQ. The CDR3 length is 15 residues. CDR3 coding DNA: TGTGCCAGCAGCTTAGGGTCAGCAGTGAACACTGAAGCTTTCTTT. The encoded protein is CASSLGSAVNTEAFF.